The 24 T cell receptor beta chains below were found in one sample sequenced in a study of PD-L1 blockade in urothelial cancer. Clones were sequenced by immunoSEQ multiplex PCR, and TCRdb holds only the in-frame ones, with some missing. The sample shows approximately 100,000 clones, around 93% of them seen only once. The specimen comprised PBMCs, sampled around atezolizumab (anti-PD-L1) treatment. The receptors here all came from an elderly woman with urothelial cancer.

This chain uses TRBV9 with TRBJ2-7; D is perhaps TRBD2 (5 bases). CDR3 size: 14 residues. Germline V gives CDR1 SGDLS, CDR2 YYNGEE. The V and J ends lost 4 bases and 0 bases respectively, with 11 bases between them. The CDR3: CASSPSSASYEQYF. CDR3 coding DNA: TGTGCCAGCAGCCCGAGTAGCGCCTCCTACGAGCAGTACTTC.

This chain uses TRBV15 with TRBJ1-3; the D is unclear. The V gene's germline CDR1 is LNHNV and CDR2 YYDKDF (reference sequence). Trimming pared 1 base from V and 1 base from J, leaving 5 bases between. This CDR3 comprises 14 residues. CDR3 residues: CATSRAGSGNTIYF. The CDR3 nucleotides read TGTGCCACCAGCAGAGCGGGGTCTGGAAACACCATATATTTT.

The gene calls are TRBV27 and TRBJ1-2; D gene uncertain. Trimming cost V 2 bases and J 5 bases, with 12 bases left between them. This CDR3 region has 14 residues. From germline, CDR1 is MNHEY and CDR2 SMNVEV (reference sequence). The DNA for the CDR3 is TGTGCCAGCAGTTTAACAGCCTATGGGTATGGCTACACCTTC. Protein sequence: CASSLTAYGYGYTF.

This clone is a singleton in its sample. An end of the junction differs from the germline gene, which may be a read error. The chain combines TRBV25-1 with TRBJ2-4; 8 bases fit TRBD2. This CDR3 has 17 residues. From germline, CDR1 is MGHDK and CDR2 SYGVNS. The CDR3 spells CASSDRGNGRATNIQYF. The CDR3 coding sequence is TGTGCCAGCAGTGATAGAGGGAACGGGAGGGCCACAAACATTCAGTACTTC.

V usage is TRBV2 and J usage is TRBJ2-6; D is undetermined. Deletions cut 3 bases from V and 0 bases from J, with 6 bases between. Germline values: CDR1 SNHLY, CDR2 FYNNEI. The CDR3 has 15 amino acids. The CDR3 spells CASSDWSSGANVLTF. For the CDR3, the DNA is TGTGCCAGCAGTGACTGGAGCTCTGGGGCCAACGTCCTGACTTTC.

The CDR3 region is CASSSGQGNMNTEAFF. The CDR3 DNA reads as TGTGCCAGCAGCTCAGGACAGGGAAATATGAACACTGAAGCTTTCTTT. The V and J genes are TRBV5-8 and TRBJ1-1, with 8 bases fitting TRBD1. Per germline, CDR1 SGHTS and CDR2 YDEGEE. Germline trimming cut 3 bases from V and 0 bases from J; bases unmatched to any gene: 7. The CDR3 sequence is 16 residues long.

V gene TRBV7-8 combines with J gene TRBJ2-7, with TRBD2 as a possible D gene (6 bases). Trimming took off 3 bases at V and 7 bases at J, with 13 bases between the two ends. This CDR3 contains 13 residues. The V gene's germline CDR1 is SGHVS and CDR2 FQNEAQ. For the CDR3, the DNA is TGTGCCAGCAGCTTGGGGAGGATCGGGGAGCAGTACTTC. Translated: CASSLGRIGEQYF.

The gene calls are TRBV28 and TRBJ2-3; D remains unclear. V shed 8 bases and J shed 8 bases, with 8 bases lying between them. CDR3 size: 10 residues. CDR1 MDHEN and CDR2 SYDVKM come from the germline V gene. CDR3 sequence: CASGSGTQYF. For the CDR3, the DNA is TGTGCCAGCGGCTCGGGTACGCAGTATTTT.

Here the CDR3 reads CASSRRGGYNEQFF. DNA of the CDR3: TGTGCCAGCAGCCGGCGAGGCGGCTACAATGAGCAGTTCTTC. The chain employs TRBV6-5 and TRBJ2-1; D is unclear. Germline assignment: CDR1 MNHEY and CDR2 SVGAGI. The CDR3 has 14 amino acids. The germline V and J ends were trimmed by 6 bases and 3 bases, with 12 bases remaining between them.

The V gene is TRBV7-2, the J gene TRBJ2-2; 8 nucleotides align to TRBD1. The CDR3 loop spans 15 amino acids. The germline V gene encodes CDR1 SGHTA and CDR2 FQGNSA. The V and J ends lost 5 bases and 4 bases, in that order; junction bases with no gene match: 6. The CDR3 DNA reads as TGTGCCAGCAGCGTCCAGGGGGCAGGCACCGGGGAGCTGTTTTTT. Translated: CASSVQGAGTGELFF.

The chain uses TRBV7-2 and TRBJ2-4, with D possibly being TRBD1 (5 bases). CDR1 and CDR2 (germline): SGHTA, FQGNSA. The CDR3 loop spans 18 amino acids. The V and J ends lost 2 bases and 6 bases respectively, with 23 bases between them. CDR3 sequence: CASSLLGAGPIGINIQYF. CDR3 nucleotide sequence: TGTGCCAGCAGCTTACTCGGTGCAGGGCCGATCGGTATAAACATTCAGTACTTC.

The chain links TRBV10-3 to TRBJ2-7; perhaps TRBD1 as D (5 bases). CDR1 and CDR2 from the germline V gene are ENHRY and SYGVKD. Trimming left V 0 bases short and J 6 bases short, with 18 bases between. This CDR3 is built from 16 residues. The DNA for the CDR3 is TGTGCCATCAGTGAGTCAGTAGGGGCCTCCTCGAGCGAGCAGTACTTC. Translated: CAISESVGASSSEQYF.

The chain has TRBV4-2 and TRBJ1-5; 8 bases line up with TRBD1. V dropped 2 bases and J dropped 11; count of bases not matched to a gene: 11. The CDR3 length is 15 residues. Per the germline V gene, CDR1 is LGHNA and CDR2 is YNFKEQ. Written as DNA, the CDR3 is TGTGCCAGCAGCCAACAGACAGGGGTGGGGTCGACCCAGCATTTT. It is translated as CASSQQTGVGSTQHF.

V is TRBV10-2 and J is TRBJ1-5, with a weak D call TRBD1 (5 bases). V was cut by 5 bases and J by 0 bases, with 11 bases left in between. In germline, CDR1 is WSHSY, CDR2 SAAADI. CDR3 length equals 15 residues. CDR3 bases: TGCGCCAGCAGTCTCGTAGGGGATAGCAATCAGCCCCAGCATTTT. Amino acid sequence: CASSLVGDSNQPQHF.

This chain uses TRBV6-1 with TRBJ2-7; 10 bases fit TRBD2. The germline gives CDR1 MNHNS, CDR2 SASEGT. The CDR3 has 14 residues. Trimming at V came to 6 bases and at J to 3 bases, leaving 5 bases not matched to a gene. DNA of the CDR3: TGTGCCAGCAGATTCCGGACTAGCGGCTACGAGCAGTACTTC. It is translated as CASRFRTSGYEQYF.

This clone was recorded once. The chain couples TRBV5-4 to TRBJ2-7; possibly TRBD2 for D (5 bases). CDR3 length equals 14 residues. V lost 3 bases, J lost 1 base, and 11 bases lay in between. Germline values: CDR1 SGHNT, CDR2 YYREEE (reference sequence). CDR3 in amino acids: CASSSQRLSYEQYF. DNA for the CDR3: TGTGCCAGCAGCTCACAGCGGTTGTCCTACGAGCAGTACTTC.

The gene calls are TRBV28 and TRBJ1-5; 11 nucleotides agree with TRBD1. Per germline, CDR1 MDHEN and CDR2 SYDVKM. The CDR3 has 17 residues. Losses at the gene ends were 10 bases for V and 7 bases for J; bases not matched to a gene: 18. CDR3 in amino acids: CATNVWGDRGIRQPQHF. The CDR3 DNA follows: TGTGCCACCAATGTCTGGGGGGACAGGGGGATCAGACAGCCCCAGCATTTT. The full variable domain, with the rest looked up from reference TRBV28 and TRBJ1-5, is DVKVTQSSRYLVKRTGEKVFLECVQDMDHENMFWYRQDPGLGLRLIYFSYDVKMKEKGDIPEGYSVSREKKERFSLILESASTNQTSMYLCATNVWGDRGIRQPQHFGDGTRLSIL.

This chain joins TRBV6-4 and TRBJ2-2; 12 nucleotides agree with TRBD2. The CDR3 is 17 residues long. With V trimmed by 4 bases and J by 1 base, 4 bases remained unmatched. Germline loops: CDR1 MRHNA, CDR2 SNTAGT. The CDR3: CASSASGRGWNTGELFF. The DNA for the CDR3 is TGTGCCAGCAGTGCTAGCGGGAGGGGCTGGAACACCGGGGAGCTGTTTTTT.

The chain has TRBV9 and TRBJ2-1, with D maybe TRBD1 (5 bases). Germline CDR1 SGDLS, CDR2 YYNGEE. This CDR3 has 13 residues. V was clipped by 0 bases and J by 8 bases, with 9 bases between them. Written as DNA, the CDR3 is TGTGCCAGCAGCGTAGAAGCCAGGGATGAGCAGTTCTTC. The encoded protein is CASSVEARDEQFF.

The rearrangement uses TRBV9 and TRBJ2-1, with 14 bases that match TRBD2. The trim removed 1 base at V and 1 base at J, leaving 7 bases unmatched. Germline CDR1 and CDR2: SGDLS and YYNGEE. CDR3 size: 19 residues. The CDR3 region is CASSVTGLAGAGSYNEQFF. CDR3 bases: TGTGCCAGCAGCGTAACGGGACTAGCGGGAGCAGGGTCCTACAATGAGCAGTTCTTC.

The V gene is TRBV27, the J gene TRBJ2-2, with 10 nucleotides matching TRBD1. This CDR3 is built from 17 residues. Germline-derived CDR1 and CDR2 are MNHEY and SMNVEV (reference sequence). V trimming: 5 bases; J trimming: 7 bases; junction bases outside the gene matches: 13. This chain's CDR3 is CASSQRMPGTGVGELFF. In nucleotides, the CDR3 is TGTGCCAGCAGTCAAAGGATGCCCGGGACAGGGGTCGGGGAGCTGTTTTTT.

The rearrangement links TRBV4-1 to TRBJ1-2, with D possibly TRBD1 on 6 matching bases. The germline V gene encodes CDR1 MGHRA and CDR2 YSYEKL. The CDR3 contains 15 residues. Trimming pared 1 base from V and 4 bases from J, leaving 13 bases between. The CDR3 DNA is TGCGCCAGCAGCCAAGGGACCCGGACAGCCTATGGCTACACCTTC. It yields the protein CASSQGTRTAYGYTF.

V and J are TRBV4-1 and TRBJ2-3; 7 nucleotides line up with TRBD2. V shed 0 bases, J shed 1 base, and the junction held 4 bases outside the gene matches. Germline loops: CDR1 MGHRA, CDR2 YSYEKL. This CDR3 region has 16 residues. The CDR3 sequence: CASSQDHSGGTDTQYF. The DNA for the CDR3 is TGCGCCAGCAGCCAAGATCACAGCGGGGGCACAGATACGCAGTATTTT.

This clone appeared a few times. The CDR3 loop is CASSALGGHEQYF. CDR3 coding DNA: TGTGCCAGCAGCGCCCTGGGGGGGCACGAGCAGTACTTC. The chain combines TRBV9 with TRBJ2-7; TRBD2 might be the D (7 bases). V was shortened by 3 bases and J by 5 bases, with 12 bases between the two germline ends. Germline-derived CDR1 and CDR2 are SGDLS and YYNGEE. The CDR3 length is 13 residues.